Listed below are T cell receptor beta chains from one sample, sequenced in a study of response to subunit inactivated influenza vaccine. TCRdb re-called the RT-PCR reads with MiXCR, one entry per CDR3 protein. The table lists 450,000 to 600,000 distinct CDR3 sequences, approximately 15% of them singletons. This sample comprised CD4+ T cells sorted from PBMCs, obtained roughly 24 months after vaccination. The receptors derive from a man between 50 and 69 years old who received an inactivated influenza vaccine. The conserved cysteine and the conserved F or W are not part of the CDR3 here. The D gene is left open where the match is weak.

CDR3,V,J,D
ASSPRDRPLAQETQY,TRBV18,TRBJ2-5,-
SARALTGNYGYT,TRBV20-1,TRBJ1-2,TRBD1
ASSAGQNQPQH,TRBV12-3/TRBV12-4,TRBJ1-5,-
ASQARGGTEAF,TRBV3-1,TRBJ1-1,-
ASSITDTQY,TRBV5-1,TRBJ2-3,-
ASSQPMGIGQY,TRBV4-2,TRBJ2-7,-
SVEDLKGYQETQY,TRBV29-1,TRBJ2-5,-
ASSPSGGALTGELF,TRBV4-3,TRBJ2-2,TRBD2
ASSYPSGTSGRSEQY,TRBV6-5,TRBJ2-7,TRBD2
ASSLGTSGGAGDTQY,TRBV12-3/TRBV12-4,TRBJ2-3,TRBD2
SATRLAGGGNKQY,TRBV20-1,TRBJ2-7,TRBD2
ASSQGTSGRAVDEQY,TRBV3-1,TRBJ2-7,TRBD2
ASSPQPRGEDTQY,TRBV4-3,TRBJ2-3,-
ASSLSLKDTQY,TRBV11-2,TRBJ2-3,-
AISSGTQGGYEQY,TRBV10-3,TRBJ2-7,-
ASSLVSRETQY,TRBV28,TRBJ2-5,-
SVRREGGETQY,TRBV29-1,TRBJ2-5,TRBD2
ASSLRPGVDEQF,TRBV11-2,TRBJ2-1,-
ASSLEFGNTIY,TRBV7-2,TRBJ1-3,-
ASSKGTGLNQPQH,TRBV5-1,TRBJ1-5,TRBD1
ASSLGGTANTGELF,TRBV5-1,TRBJ2-2,-
ASRKQSPRTETRSGANVLT,TRBV21-1,TRBJ2-6,-
AISERDGLNYGYT,TRBV10-3,TRBJ1-2,-
SVGGLAGGGSYNEQF,TRBV29-1,TRBJ2-1,TRBD2
SAYHEVNNEQF,TRBV20-1,TRBJ2-1,-
ASSRRYQTGNENIQY,TRBV4-3,TRBJ2-4,TRBD1
ASSDSNSASPLH,TRBV6-1,TRBJ1-6,-
ASSFVGENTGELF,TRBV5-6,TRBJ2-2,-
ASSAQGRYQETQY,TRBV9,TRBJ2-5,-
ASSEGMVGGYT,TRBV9,TRBJ1-2,-
ASSSGKSSRQETQY,TRBV5-1,TRBJ2-5,-
ASSYGDRSYSPLH,TRBV6-2/TRBV6-3,TRBJ1-6,-
ASGGSSGELF,TRBV14,TRBJ2-2,-
SVVDNSYEQY,TRBV29-1,TRBJ2-7,-
SANSPGTGASYEQY,TRBV20-1,TRBJ2-7,TRBD1
ASSLGGFSGREETQY,TRBV7-8,TRBJ2-5,TRBD2
AIRQGFNQPQH,TRBV10-3,TRBJ1-5,-
SARDRGRTYEQY,TRBV20-1,TRBJ2-7,-
ATSDPPGGWRDTQY,TRBV24-1,TRBJ2-3,TRBD1
ASRRLGQPQH,TRBV6-5,TRBJ1-5,-
ASRASGTPASSNQPQH,TRBV28,TRBJ1-5,-
ASSRGLRGTEAF,TRBV3-1,TRBJ1-1,-
ASSLRGPPSNEQF,TRBV7-2,TRBJ2-1,-
ATSRDPGVRSTDTQY,TRBV15,TRBJ2-3,-
SVATGQGFYEQY,TRBV29-1,TRBJ2-7,TRBD1
AIRMTGANYGYT,TRBV10-3,TRBJ1-2,TRBD1
ASSYPGLRTGELF,TRBV6-5,TRBJ2-2,-
SATLPQRGGLNEQF,TRBV20-1,TRBJ2-1,TRBD2
ATSRVDQPQH,TRBV15,TRBJ1-5,-
ASSQGAGGNTIY,TRBV3-1,TRBJ1-3,-
ASSLVPYGGQETQY,TRBV7-2,TRBJ2-5,-
ASKSLGAETAF,TRBV25-1,TRBJ1-1,-
ASKDNGILAKNIQY,TRBV3-1,TRBJ2-4,-
ASSLEAGGRYEQF,TRBV7-9,TRBJ2-1,TRBD2
SASINSGTDYPYNSPLH,TRBV20-1,TRBJ1-6,TRBD1
ASSSRQNTGELF,TRBV7-2,TRBJ2-2,-
ASSQVWTSGGSSYNEQF,TRBV4-2,TRBJ2-1,TRBD2
ASSRQYRDRVGEQF,TRBV5-5,TRBJ2-1,TRBD1